The 30 T cell receptor beta chains below come from one sample, sequenced in a study of blood T cell repertoires in COVID-19. Profiling relied on immunoSEQ multiplex PCR, and the TCRdb table lists in-frame clones only, not all of them. The sample carries some 230,000 clones, around 83% recorded once. Material: peripheral blood. The receptors here all came from a woman aged 45-65 years with acute or convalescent COVID-19.

The chain combines TRBV20-1 with TRBJ1-2; D remains ambiguous. The germline V gene encodes CDR1 DFQATT and CDR2 SNEGSKA (reference sequence). The CDR3 contains 12 residues. Deletions cut 3 bases from V and 8 bases from J, with 13 bases between. CDR3 amino acids: CSASGSALGYTF. The CDR3 bases are TGCAGTGCTAGTGGTTCCGCGTTGGGCTACACCTTC.

CDR3 amino acids: CATSGTPRDTQYF. The CDR3 DNA is TGTGCCACCAGTGGGACTCCAAGAGATACGCAGTATTTT. This rearrangement joins TRBV15 to TRBJ2-3; a weak D match, TRBD2 (6 bases). Per the germline V gene, CDR1 is LNHNV and CDR2 is YYDKDF (reference sequence). This CDR3 spans 13 amino acids. Trimming removed 6 bases from V and 5 bases from J, with 12 bases in between.

The chain recombines TRBV27 with TRBJ1-5; tentatively, D is TRBD1 (5 bases). Trimming cost V 8 bases and J 2 bases, with 13 bases left between them. Germline assignment: CDR1 MNHEY and CDR2 SMNVEV (reference sequence). The CDR3 totals 14 residues. As DNA, the CDR3 is TGTGCCAGCGGGGGGGGACGGGGCAATCAGCCCCAGCATTTT. It codes for CASGGGRGNQPQHF.

This clone was found a few times. The chain recombines TRBV18 with TRBJ2-3, with D tentatively TRBD2 (6 bases). The CDR3 spans 15 residues. V shed 9 bases and J shed 6 bases, with 22 bases lying between them. In germline, CDR1 is KGHSH, CDR2 LQKENI. The CDR3 protein is CASFNPGGLSDTQYF. DNA of the CDR3: TGTGCCAGTTTCAACCCCGGGGGACTTAGTGATACGCAGTATTTT.

The J gene is TRBJ2-1, the V gene TRBV28, with 7 nucleotides matching TRBD1. The ends lost 7 bases at V and 5 bases at J; junction bases unmatched: 8. Germline V gene sequence: CDR1 MDHEN, CDR2 SYDVKM. The CDR3 consists of 14 residues. The DNA for the CDR3 is TGTGCCAGCAAGGGGGCCCCCCTTCACAATGAGCAGTTCTTC. Translating it yields CASKGAPLHNEQFF.

The chain couples TRBV19 to TRBJ1-1; TRBD1 is a possible D gene (5 bases). Trimming took 5 bases from V and 3 from J, leaving 10 bases between them. CDR1 and CDR2 from the germline V gene are LNHDA and SQIVND (reference sequence). The CDR3 has 13 residues. The CDR3 DNA follows: TGTGCCAGTAGTTTCGACAGTTACACTGAAGCTTTCTTT. Encoded protein: CASSFDSYTEAFF. The complete variable domain, with remaining parts taken from reference TRBV19 and TRBJ1-1, reads DGGITQSPKYLFRKEGQNVTLSCEQNLNHDAMYWYRQDPGQGLRLIYYSQIVNDFQKGDIAEGYSVSREKKESFPLTVTSAQKNPTAFYLCASSFDSYTEAFFGQGTRLTVV.

The chain is built from TRBV28 and TRBJ2-7; 11 bases map to TRBD1. CDR3 length: 15 amino acids. V lost 6 bases to trimming and J lost 6 bases; unmatched junction nucleotides: 10. CDR1 is MDHEN, CDR2 SYDVKM, per germline. The CDR3 spells CASRETGTGGFEQYF. In nucleotides, the CDR3 is TGTGCCAGCAGGGAAACCGGGACAGGGGGATTCGAGCAGTACTTC. Variable domain in full (rest from reference TRBV28 and TRBJ2-7): DVKVTQSSRYLVKRTGEKVFLECVQDMDHENMFWYRQDPGLGLRLIYFSYDVKMKEKGDIPEGYSVSREKKERFSLILESASTNQTSMYLCASRETGTGGFEQYFGPGTRLTVT.

V gene TRBV21-1 combines with J gene TRBJ1-1; the listed D gene, TRBD1, was not tested against the DNA. TRBV21-1 is a pseudogene locus. This CDR3 comprises 18 residues. The CDR3 protein is CASISGTGGIDENTEAFF. CDR3 DNA sequence: TGTGCCAGCATCTCCGGGACAGGGGGCATAGACGAGAACACTGAAGCTTTCTTT.

This clone was counted between two and nine times. The V and J genes are TRBV28 and TRBJ1-2, with a possible D match to TRBD1 (5 bases). Germline V gives CDR1 MDHEN, CDR2 SYDVKM. The CDR3 has 15 residues. Trimming took 5 bases from V and 6 from J, leaving 19 bases between them. The CDR3 nucleotides are TGTGCCAGCAGTCTGCTCCGGGGGTTGGGGAATGGCTACACCTTC. Its translation is CASSLLRGLGNGYTF.

This clone was detected a few times. The rearrangement uses TRBV29-1 and TRBJ2-2, with 7 bases that match TRBD2. CDR1 SQVTM and CDR2 ANQGSEA come from the germline V gene. Germline trimming cut 7 bases from V and 2 bases from J; bases unmatched to any gene: 10. This CDR3 has 15 amino acids. The CDR3 bases are TGCAGCGCCGCCCGGCTAGCGGCTAACACCGGGGAGCTGTTTTTT. It translates to CSAARLAANTGELFF.

The chain couples TRBV4-1 to TRBJ2-7, with 9 bases that match TRBD2. After removal of 3 bases from V and 0 bases from J, the junction contained 9 bases not matched to a gene. Germline-derived CDR1 and CDR2 are MGHRA and YSYEKL. The CDR3 runs 17 residues. The DNA of the CDR3 is TGCGCCAGCAGCCAGGTTATAGCGGGAGTGTTCTCCTACGAGCAGTACTTC. It is translated as CASSQVIAGVFSYEQYF.

V gene TRBV3-1 (or the pseudogene TRBV3-2) combines with J gene TRBJ2-7, with D possibly TRBD1 on 6 matching bases. V lost 3 bases, J lost 7 bases, and 16 bases lay in between. The CDR3 consists of 14 residues. Germline CDR1 LGHDT, CDR2 YNNKEL (reference sequence). The chain's CDR3 is CASSQVDNQGEQYF. DNA for the CDR3: TGTGCCAGCAGCCAGGTCGACAATCAGGGGGAGCAGTACTTC.

V usage is TRBV5-1 and J usage is TRBJ2-2; 10 nucleotides agree with TRBD1. CDR1 SGHRS and CDR2 YFSETQ come from the germline V gene. The CDR3 contains 14 residues. The ends lost 3 bases at V and 8 bases at J; junction bases unmatched: 4. As DNA, the CDR3 is TGCGCCAGCAGCTCGGGACAGGGGTCTGGGGAGCTGTTTTTT. Its protein product is CASSSGQGSGELFF.

The V and J genes are TRBV6-5 and TRBJ1-1; no clear D gene. V was cut by 5 bases and J by 1 base, with 8 bases left in between. The germline gives CDR1 MNHEY, CDR2 SVGAGI. The CDR3 has 13 residues. The CDR3 loop is CASSPGSNTEAFF. CDR3 nucleotide sequence: TGTGCCAGCAGTCCAGGTTCGAACACTGAAGCTTTCTTT.

The J gene is TRBJ1-4, the V gene TRBV10-3, with D unresolved. The V gene's germline CDR1 is ENHRY and CDR2 SYGVKD. V dropped 0 bases and J dropped 4 bases, with 9 bases sitting between them. The CDR3 runs 15 residues. The CDR3 sequence: CAISESTGVNEKLFF. CDR3 DNA sequence: TGTGCCATCAGTGAGTCTACCGGGGTTAATGAAAAACTGTTTTTT.

In its sample, this clone was seen once. The chain carries TRBV30 and TRBJ1-1; 7 bases line up with TRBD1. The CDR3 consists of 12 residues. Germline V gene data show CDR1 as GTSNPN and CDR2 as SVGIG (reference sequence). With V trimmed by 4 bases and J by 12 bases, 11 bases remained unmatched. CDR3 protein: CAWIPGAGGPFF. As DNA, the CDR3 is TGTGCCTGGATCCCAGGGGCAGGGGGACCTTTCTTT.

J is TRBJ2-5 and V is TRBV4-1; a weak D match, TRBD1 (6 bases). V lost 0 bases and J 5 bases, leaving 16 bases between the germline ends. This CDR3 is 16 amino acids long. The germline V gene encodes CDR1 MGHRA and CDR2 YSYEKL. The CDR3 sequence is CASSQERPGETETQYF. CDR3 DNA: TGCGCCAGCAGCCAAGAGCGGCCAGGGGAAACGGAGACCCAGTACTTC.

The rearrangement uses TRBV27 and TRBJ2-5; unclear D gene. The CDR3 has 12 amino acids. Trimming removed 6 bases at V and 2 bases at J, with 7 bases between. Germline loops: CDR1 MNHEY, CDR2 SMNVEV (reference sequence). Here the CDR3 DNA reads TGTGCCAGCAGAAATATGCAAGAGACCCAGTACTTC. Its translation: CASRNMQETQYF.

This clone appeared once. This chain links TRBV5-6 with TRBJ2-7; 8 nucleotides agree with TRBD1. The germline gives CDR1 SGHDT, CDR2 YYEEEE. Losses at the gene ends were 0 bases for V and 5 bases for J; bases not matched to a gene: 4. The CDR3 runs to 14 residues. The CDR3 loop is CASSLDRGANEQYF. CDR3 DNA sequence: TGTGCCAGCAGCTTGGACAGGGGGGCCAACGAGCAGTACTTC. Full variable domain (remainder filled in from reference TRBV5-6 and TRBJ2-7): DAGVTQSPTHLIKTRGQQVTLRCSPKSGHDTVSWYQQALGQGPQFIFQYYEEEERQRGNFPDRFSGHQFPNYSSELNVNALLLGDSALYLCASSLDRGANEQYFGPGTRLTVT.

J is TRBJ2-7 and V is TRBV6-1; D remains unclear. Trimming cost V 1 base and J 2 bases, with 9 bases left between them. Germline lookup yields CDR1 MNHNS and CDR2 SASEGT. The CDR3 has 14 amino acids. Here the CDR3 DNA reads TGTGCCAGCAGTGAAGAGGCGGTTACCTACGAGCAGTACTTC. This encodes CASSEEAVTYEQYF.

This sequence joins TRBV6-5 and TRBJ1-4; 8 bases align to TRBD1. This CDR3 region has 13 residues. V dropped 6 bases and J dropped 6; count of bases not matched to a gene: 3. CDR1 MNHEY and CDR2 SVGAGI come from the germline V gene. The CDR3 loop reads CASRTGADEKLFF. In DNA, the CDR3 is TGTGCCAGCAGGACAGGGGCAGATGAAAAACTGTTTTTT.

This chain connects TRBV5-1 to TRBJ1-1; D unclear. Per germline, CDR1 SGHRS and CDR2 YFSETQ. CDR3 length: 11 amino acids. V lost 4 bases and J 7 bases, leaving 8 bases between the germline ends. The chain's CDR3 is CASSLAGEAFF. In DNA form, the CDR3 reads TGCGCCAGCAGCCTAGCGGGTGAAGCTTTCTTT.

This clone has just one count. The chain combines TRBV27 with TRBJ2-7; 12 bases agree with TRBD2. CDR1 and CDR2 from the germline V gene are MNHEY and SMNVEV (reference sequence). The CDR3 has 15 amino acids. With 1 base clipped from V and 7 bases from J, the junction kept 5 bases outside the gene matches. In DNA form, the CDR3 reads TGTGCCAGCAGTTTATACCTAGCGGGGGGGTTTGAGCAGTACTTC. Protein sequence: CASSLYLAGGFEQYF.

J is TRBJ2-5 and V is TRBV7-6, with 9 positions matching TRBD1. Trimming took 6 bases from V and 7 from J; bases not matched to a gene: 6. The germline V gene has CDR1 SGHVS and CDR2 FNYEAQ. The CDR3 sequence is 13 residues long. The chain's CDR3 is CASRPGQGGTQYF. The CDR3 DNA sequence: TGTGCCAGCAGGCCGGGACAGGGAGGGACCCAGTACTTC.

This clone was detected only a few times. J is TRBJ2-2 and V is TRBV5-1; 7 bases are shared with TRBD2. The CDR3 runs 15 residues. The trim removed 0 bases at V and 7 bases at J, leaving 6 bases unmatched. Germline V gene lookup returns CDR1 SGHRS and CDR2 YFSETQ. CDR3 bases: TGCGCCAGCAGCTTGGAGGCGGGGGTCGACGGGGAGCTGTTTTTT. Amino acid sequence: CASSLEAGVDGELFF. Full variable domain (missing parts from reference TRBV5-1 and TRBJ2-2): KAGVTQTPRYLIKTRGQQVTLSCSPISGHRSVSWYQQTPGQGLQFLFEYFSETQRNKGNFPGRFSGRQFSNSRSEMNVSTLELGDSALYLCASSLEAGVDGELFFGEGSRLTVL.

The J gene is TRBJ1-6, the V gene TRBV30; possibly TRBD1 for D (5 bases). Germline assignment: CDR1 GTSNPN and CDR2 SVGIG (reference sequence). The V and J ends lost 3 bases and 9 bases respectively, with 12 bases between them. The CDR3 is made up of 13 amino acids. The CDR3 here is CAWRRDLGSPLHF. The DNA of the CDR3 is TGTGCCTGGAGGCGGGACCTTGGTTCACCCCTCCACTTT.

As DNA, the CDR3 is TGTGCCAGCAGTTTATCCTCTTACAATGAGCAGTTCTTC. Its translation is CASSLSSYNEQFF. V gene TRBV27 combines with J gene TRBJ2-1; D not resolved. Trimming shortened V by 0 bases and J by 4 bases, and 4 bases separated the two germline ends. Germline V gives CDR1 MNHEY, CDR2 SMNVEV (reference sequence). CDR3 size: 13 residues.

The J gene is TRBJ1-1, the V gene TRBV25-1; 8 bases fit TRBD1. CDR3 length: 16 residues. Trimming at V came to 0 bases and at J to 7 bases, leaving 10 bases not matched to a gene. The germline CDR1 and CDR2 sequences are MGHDK and SYGVNS. The CDR3 spells CASSEYPGRGRDEAFF. CDR3 in DNA: TGTGCCAGCAGTGAATATCCCGGCAGGGGGCGAGATGAAGCTTTCTTT.

The chain couples TRBV5-4 to TRBJ1-2, with TRBD1 matching over 7 bases. The CDR3 runs to 14 residues. CDR1 and CDR2 (germline): SGHNT, YYREEE (reference sequence). J gave up 2 bases and V 4 bases, and 5 bases lay outside the gene matches. DNA for the CDR3: TGTGCCAGCAGCCCGGGACAGAGAAACTATGGCTACACCTTC. It codes for CASSPGQRNYGYTF.

The gene calls are TRBV27 and TRBJ1-2; D gene uncertain. The CDR3 has 14 residues. Trimming took 3 bases from V and 2 from J, leaving 10 bases between them. Germline V gene data show CDR1 as MNHEY and CDR2 as SMNVEV (reference sequence). CDR3 amino acids: CASSLTQRNYGYTF. The CDR3 bases are TGTGCCAGCAGTTTGACCCAGCGAAACTATGGCTACACCTTC.